This T cell receptor beta chain comes out of a study of blood T cell repertoires in COVID-19 (dated by TCRdb to about 2020). Study-wide context: The collaborator samples originated in the United States, Italy and Spain and spanned the acute and convalescent phases of COVID-19. The material from the prospective study consisted of cDNA or gDNA derived from T cells, B-cell-depleted T cells, or PBMCs. Samples were obtained from the ongoing ImmuneRACE study (first 160 participants) and from 1,254 subjects provided by 6 global collaborators. HLA class I and class II types, where available, came from metadata supplied by the sample provider rather than from assay-based typing. The repertoires were released in a freely available public database intended as a resource for research on the immune response to SARS-CoV-2. A de-identified subject ID, COVID-19 status, age in years and sex were almost always included in the sample metadata. The dataset comprised deeply sampled blood TCRbeta repertoires from subjects exposed to, actively infected with, or recovered from COVID-19. Summary of the overall study and its limitations: Clinical and demographic metadata were provided uncurated, with the amount varying by source and participant.

Spanning cysteine to phenylalanine, the CDR3 consists of 13 amino acids. Just CDR3 DNA is preserved here, 39 bases in frame from base 1. Germline trimming: 6 bases from V, 8 bases from J; junction bases outside gene matches: 9. According to the germline V gene (reference sequence), CDR1 reads SEHNR and CDR2 reads FQNEAQ. Collaborating institutions collected whole blood in K2EDTA tubes following their own protocols. For TCRbeta analysis, collaborators shipped samples as frozen whole blood, isolated PBMCs, or DNA extracted from either of those sample types. TCRbeta CDR3 regions were amplified from genomic DNA using the immunoSEQ Assay, a bias-controlled multiplex PCR. Per the original workflow: The number of nucleated cells in each sample was estimated from the amplification of reference gene primers within the assay. Sequence reads were collapsed and filtered to measure the absolute abundance of every unique TCRbeta CDR3 rearrangement. For each sample, productive Simpson clonality was calculated by taking the square root of Simpson's diversity index across productive rearrangements. In its TCRdb copy, this immuneACCESS table keeps in-frame sequences only and misses some clones. Where compared with another copy, unresolved V genes explain less than half of these, and the others have no known cause. V and J calls and clone size are those listed in that table; D and trimming were worked out from the DNA. This sample holds about 89,000 clones; about 91% were observed only once. Over 0.35% of the sample is taken by the ten largest.

Worth noting for this clone: Its antigen is currently not known. The input lacks base qualities; no much larger clone sits a single base away.

Input material: peripheral blood. The sequence was obtained from a man in his sixties with acute or convalescent COVID-19. This sequence uses TRBV7-9 and TRBJ1-1; TRBD1 matches 7 bases in the middle. The CDR3 is CASRLTGDYEAFF. DNA sequence: TGTGCCAGCAGGTTAACAGGGGATTACGAAGCTTTCTTT. The variable domain in full, with residues beyond the CDR3 obtained from the reference TRBV7-9 and TRBJ1-1 genes, is DTGVSQNPRHKITKRGQNVTFRCDPISEHNRLYWYRQTLGQGPEFLTYFQNEAQLEKSRLLSDRFSAERPKGSFSTLEIQRTEQGDSAMYLCASRLTGDYEAFFGQGTRLTVV.